The clone carrying this T cell receptor (beta chain) occurred a few times. The antigen is undetermined. TCRdb passed the 5' RACE reads through MiXCR, listing each CDR3 protein once. The table records about 140,000 distinct CDR3 sequences, roughly 24% of them present only once. This sample was taken from a study of T-cell memory formation after mild COVID-19. General study findings and limits: Clones shrinking from day 15 to 85 showed even CD4/CD8 mixes; later expanders tilted CD4+. Still unconfirmed is whether the second-wave clones peaking on day 37 recognized SARS-CoV-2. Cross-reactive memory seemingly joined, as some responding clones were found in pre-infection memory. Most CD4+ clones that shrank were in CM and EM, while CD8+ ones turned up in EMRA.

With 6 bases removed from V and 0 bases from J, the gap between germline ends came to 5 bases. The germline CDR1 and CDR2 sequences are SEHNR and FQNEAQ (reference sequence). The CDR3 is 12 amino acids. This rearrangement joins TRBV7-9 to TRBJ1-1; the D gene is possibly TRBD1 (5 bases). The material sequenced was PBMCs or a T cell subset sorted from them (not recorded which). The receptor was isolated from an adult woman who had mild COVID-19 (a few samples of this study predate the infection). Cell type and time point are not known. CDR3 DNA sequence: TGTGCCAGCAGGACAGTGAACACTGAAGCTTTCTTT. It translates to CASRTVNTEAFF. Variable domain in full (rest from reference TRBV7-9 and TRBJ1-1): DTGVSQNPRHKITKRGQNVTFRCDPISEHNRLYWYRQTLGQGPEFLTYFQNEAQLEKSRLLSDRFSAERPKGSFSTLEIQRTEQGDSAMYLCASRTVNTEAFFGQGTRLTVV.